This T cell receptor beta chain was sequenced for a study of blood T cell repertoires in COVID-19. Looking at the study overall: Whether acute or convalescent, the COVID-19 samples came from the United States, Italy and Spain. From T cells, B-cell-depleted T cells, or PBMCs came the material, which was cDNA or gDNA.

As processed by the authors: The assay estimated nucleated cells by amplifying reference gene primers. Generated by immunoSEQ multiplex PCR, the TCRdb table keeps only in-frame clones and is missing some. For V, J and clone size, that table is used; D and trimming come from the DNA. The repertoire includes some 100,000 clones, roughly 83% of them detected once, and around a sixth sits in the top ten. Germline-derived CDR1 and CDR2 are SGHRS and YFSETQ. The CDR3 sequence is 14 residues long. Trimming pared 0 bases from V and 2 bases from J, leaving 8 bases between. The chain has TRBV5-1 and TRBJ1-2, with D unresolved. The sample consisted of peripheral blood. The clonotype was recovered from an older woman with acute or convalescent COVID-19. The CDR3, as DNA: TGCGCCAGCAGCTTGGGAAAAGAGAACTATGGCTACACCTTC. Translation gives CASSLGKENYGYTF.